This T cell receptor (beta chain) was profiled in a study of blood T cell repertoires in COVID-19. Whole-study context: Spain, Italy and the United States supplied samples that represented acute and convalescent COVID-19. T cells, B-cell-depleted T cells, or PBMCs supplied cDNA or gDNA.

Germline CDR1 reads SGHNT; CDR2 reads YYREEE (reference sequence). V gave up 4 bases and J gave up 4 bases; unmatched junction bases: 5. The CDR3 covers 15 residues. In the authors' methods: For nucleated cells, counts were estimated from reference gene primer amplification. Assay used: immunoSEQ multiplex PCR; TCRdb lists only in-frame clones, some missing. Clonal size and the V and J genes are those of that table, whereas D and trimming came from the DNA. The profile shows approximately 250,000 clones, 84% of them singletons. The chain recombines TRBV5-4 with TRBJ2-5; 12 bases are shared with TRBD1. This TCR derives from a man aged 60 to 75 with acute or convalescent COVID-19. Sequencing was carried out using peripheral blood. The CDR3 is CASSVGTGGLETQYF. In DNA form, the CDR3 reads TGTGCCAGCAGCGTAGGGACAGGGGGCTTAGAGACCCAGTACTTC.